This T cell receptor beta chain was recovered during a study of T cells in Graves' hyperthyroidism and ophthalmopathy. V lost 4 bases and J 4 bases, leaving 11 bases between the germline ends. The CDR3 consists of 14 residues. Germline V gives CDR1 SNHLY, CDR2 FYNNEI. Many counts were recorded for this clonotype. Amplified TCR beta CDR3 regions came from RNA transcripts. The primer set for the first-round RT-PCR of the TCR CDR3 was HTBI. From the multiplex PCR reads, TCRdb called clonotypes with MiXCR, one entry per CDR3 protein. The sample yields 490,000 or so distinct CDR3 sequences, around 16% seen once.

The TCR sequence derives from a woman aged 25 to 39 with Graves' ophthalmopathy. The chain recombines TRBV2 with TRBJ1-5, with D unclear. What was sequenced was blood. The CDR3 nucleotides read TGTGCCAGCAGTGTAGATATTGGGAATCAGCCCCAGCATTTT. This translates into CASSVDIGNQPQHF.